This TCR beta chain was documented in a study of T cells after yellow fever vaccination. Study-level results: Primary-vaccination clones mostly resurfaced post-booster (about 95% CD4, roughly 90% CD8). FACS-sorted repertoires could harbor abundant contaminating bulk-population clonotypes. It was a weaker secondary response, yet one that peaked faster, at day 5 versus 15. Just a small share of clonotypes turned up in the CD4 compartment as well as the CD8 compartment.

TCRdb analysed the 5' RACE reads with MiXCR anew, one entry per CDR3 protein. Here the sample spans some 300,000 distinct CDR3 sequences, roughly 9% being singletons. Per germline, CDR1 LGHDT and CDR2 YNNKEL (reference sequence). V dropped 0 bases and J dropped 9; count of bases not matched to a gene: 8. The CDR3 consists of 15 residues. This clonotype has only a few counts. The antigen is unknown. The sequencing used CD4+ T cells sorted from PBMCs, collected 5 days after the yellow fever booster vaccination. The sequence was collected from a man aged 18 to 30 who received the YFV17D yellow fever vaccine. The rearrangement joins TRBV3-1 to TRBJ2-4; 7 bases map to TRBD1. CDR3 nucleotides: TGTGCCAGCAGCCAAGAGAGACAGGGATTGGGCATTCAGTACTTC. It codes for CASSQERQGLGIQYF.